One sample yielded the 9 T cell receptor beta chains listed below, sequenced in a study of T cell responses to AZD1222 COVID-19 vaccine. Method: immunoSEQ multiplex PCR; TCRdb's copy keeps in-frame clones and lacks some. Of about 130,000 clones in the sample, 93% were seen once. The sample in question was peripheral blood, obtained on day 0 of AZD1222 vaccination. All receptors derive from an adult in good health.

The genes are TRBV4-1 and TRBJ1-2, with a possible D match to TRBD1 (5 bases). Trimming shortened V by 0 bases and J by 8 bases, and 16 bases separated the two germline ends. CDR3 length: 15 amino acids. Germline assignment: CDR1 MGHRA and CDR2 YSYEKL. DNA of the CDR3: TGCGCCAGCAGCCAAGAGGAGGCAGGGTGGGGCGGCTACACCTTC. Translating gives CASSQEEAGWGGYTF.

The rearrangement uses TRBV6-5 and TRBJ1-3; no reliable D call. Trimming left V 7 bases short and J 0 bases short, with 7 bases between. This CDR3 is built from 13 residues. Germline assignment: CDR1 MNHEY and CDR2 SVGAGI. Here the CDR3 DNA reads TGTGCCAGCAAAGGGTACTCTGGAAACACCATATATTTT. It is translated as CASKGYSGNTIYF.

The gene calls are TRBV27 and TRBJ1-2; TRBD1 aligns across 8 bases. V was clipped by 2 bases and J by 4 bases; unmatched bases: 3. The CDR3 extends over 14 amino acids. CDR1 is MNHEY and CDR2 is SMNVEV in the germline V gene (reference sequence). CDR3 sequence reads: CASSLRQGSYGYTF. In DNA, the CDR3 is TGTGCCAGCAGTTTAAGACAGGGGAGCTATGGCTACACCTTC.

The chain recombines TRBV30 with TRBJ1-5; TRBD1 matches 9 bases. The germline gives CDR1 GTSNPN, CDR2 SVGIG (reference sequence). The CDR3 consists of 15 residues. Trimming at V came to 4 bases and at J to 7 bases, leaving 11 bases not matched to a gene. The CDR3 is CAWTTGTGSGQPQHF. Here the CDR3 DNA reads TGTGCCTGGACCACCGGGACAGGGAGCGGACAGCCCCAGCATTTT. The entire variable domain, with the rest obtained from reference TRBV30 and TRBJ1-5, is as follows: SQTIHQWPATLVQPVGSPLSLECTVEGTSNPNLYWYRQAAGRGLQLLFYSVGIGQISSEVPQNLSASRPQDRQFILSSKKLLLSDSGFYLCAWTTGTGSGQPQHFGDGTRLSIL.

In its sample, this clone was seen once. The chain is built from TRBV28 and TRBJ2-2, with 7 nucleotides matching TRBD2. Germline V gene data show CDR1 as MDHEN and CDR2 as SYDVKM. The CDR3 sequence is 15 residues long. With 5 bases clipped from V and 2 bases from J, the junction kept 5 bases outside the gene matches. Here the CDR3 DNA reads TGTGCCAGCAGTGAACCGGGACTAAACACCGGGGAGCTGTTTTTT. Translation: CASSEPGLNTGELFF.

About this clone: The junction differs from germline at one of its ends, possibly a read error. V usage is TRBV7-9 and J usage is TRBJ1-1, with 7 bases aligning to TRBD1. The CDR3 is 10 residues long. Germline lookup yields CDR1 SEHNR and CDR2 FQNEAQ (reference sequence). In nucleotides, the CDR3 is TGTGCCAGCAGCCAGACCGGGACAGCCTTT. Translated: CASSQTGTAF.

The chain links TRBV5-5 to TRBJ1-4, with a tentative D call TRBD1 (5 bases). Trimming shortened V by 0 bases and J by 5 bases, and 11 bases separated the two germline ends. Germline assignment: CDR1 SGHKS and CDR2 YYEKEE (reference sequence). The CDR3 runs 15 residues. CDR3 residues: CASSLAGVLNEKLFF. The CDR3 nucleotides read TGTGCCAGCAGCTTGGCGGGGGTGTTAAATGAAAAACTGTTTTTT.

The V gene is TRBV7-8, the J gene TRBJ2-3, with 7 bases fitting TRBD2. The V gene end was trimmed by 5 bases and the J gene end by 10 bases; junction bases not matched to a gene: 3. Per germline, CDR1 SGHVS and CDR2 FQNEAQ. CDR3 length equals 11 residues. The CDR3, as DNA: TGTGCCAGCAGCAACCTAGCGGCGCAGTATTTT. It codes for CASSNLAAQYF.

V gene TRBV6-2 or TRBV6-3 combines with J gene TRBJ2-7; 12 nucleotides align to TRBD2. Trimming cost V 6 bases and J 4 bases; bases outside gene matches: 7. Germline values: CDR1 MNHEY, CDR2 SVGEGT. This CDR3 region has 15 residues. This chain's CDR3 is CASSIRTSGTYEQYF. The DNA of the CDR3 is TGTGCCAGCAGCATACGGACTAGCGGGACGTACGAGCAGTACTTC.